This T cell receptor (beta chain) emerged from a study of chemoradiotherapy in HPV16-positive cancers. Overall study: Candidate HPV-specific T-cell clones and common TCR motifs came from functional assays in a couple of HPV16-positive patients.

The assay was immunoSEQ multiplex PCR, and TCRdb's table has in-frame clones only and misses some. The sample has around 68,000 clones; about nine tenths are singletons. Losses at the gene ends were 4 bases for V and 5 bases for J; bases not matched to a gene: 8. The CDR3 is 17 residues long. CDR1 is SGHTA, CDR2 FQGTGA, per germline. This clone occurred once. The sequence was obtained from a human donor with HPV-associated anogenital cancer. Sequenced here: blood, sampled from a patient who underwent chemoradiotherapy. The rearrangement links TRBV7-3 to TRBJ2-1; TRBD2 agrees at 13 bases. Here the CDR3 reads CASSSTGLAGANNEQFF. The CDR3 DNA sequence: TGTGCCAGCAGCTCCACCGGACTAGCGGGGGCCAACAATGAGCAGTTCTTC. The full variable domain, rest sourced from reference TRBV7-3 and TRBJ2-1, is GAGVSQTPSNKVTEKGKYVELRCDPISGHTALYWYRQSLGQGPEFLIYFQGTGAADDSGLPNDRFFAVRPEGSVSTLKIQRTERGDSAVYLCASSSTGLAGANNEQFFGPGTRLTVL.